This TCR beta chain was sequenced for a study of T cell responses to AZD1222 COVID-19 vaccine. Study-level results: Repertoires were collected only later (after the peak T cell response had occurred). Spike was spanned by vaccine-associated CD4 TCRs, which were dominant at 160-218 and 743-854. Vaccination with two AZD1222 doses was followed by a rise in Spike-specific TCR breadth and depth. There were mostly white British donors and more females than males, and clonal diversity was possibly underestimated.

Assay used: immunoSEQ multiplex PCR; TCRdb lists only in-frame clones, some missing. The repertoire consists of about 140,000 clones, with roughly 90% occurring once and the leading ten covering about 5.5%. This CDR3 region has 13 residues. Trimming removed 2 bases at V and 0 bases at J, with 2 bases between. This clone has a handful of counts. Antigen: not known. This clonotype was obtained from an adult in good health. Sequencing was performed on peripheral blood, taken on day 0 of AZD1222 vaccination. The chain uses TRBV12-3 or TRBV12-4 and TRBJ2-1; no reliable D call. The CDR3 sequence: CASSLNSYNEQFF. The CDR3 DNA is TGTGCCAGCAGTTTAAACTCCTACAATGAGCAGTTCTTC.